The 19 T cell receptor beta chains presented below share a single source sample, sequenced in a study of CD4+ T cells in melanoma. Here immunoSEQ multiplex PCR was the method, and the copy in TCRdb shows in-frame clones only, minus some. The sample holds some 13,000 clones; 60% to 85% are singletons and the top ten take 15% to 20%. The sequencing sample was made of cells from a culture (not recorded whether cultured in vitro). These receptors originate from a human donor with melanoma.

V and J are TRBV27 and TRBJ2-3; the match to TRBD1 covers 9 bases. The J segment lost 5 bases and the V segment lost 6 bases, leaving 6 bases of the junction unmatched. This CDR3 comprises 14 residues. In germline, CDR1 is MNHEY, CDR2 SMNVEV (reference sequence). CDR3 in amino acids: CASRLQGAGDTQYF. The CDR3 DNA is TGTGCCAGCAGGCTACAGGGGGCGGGAGATACGCAGTATTTT.

This clone was detected a few times. V gene TRBV7-9 combines with J gene TRBJ2-2, with D perhaps TRBD2 (5 bases). Trimming left V 7 bases short and J 2 bases short, with 14 bases between. Germline V gene sequence: CDR1 SEHNR, CDR2 FQNEAQ (reference sequence). There are 15 residues in the CDR3. CDR3 amino acids: CASTHREGNTGELFF. The CDR3 DNA reads TGTGCCAGCACCCACCGAGAGGGAAACACCGGGGAGCTGTTTTTT.

This clone was seen just once. The rearrangement uses TRBV19 and TRBJ1-1; TRBD1 might be the D (6 bases). The V gene lost 6 bases and the J gene lost 4 bases, with 15 bases spanning the gap. The CDR3 runs 14 residues. CDR1 is LNHDA, CDR2 SQIVND, per germline (reference sequence). CDR3 bases: TGTGCCAGTAGCTATGGACAGATAAGCACTGAAGCTTTCTTT. Translating gives CASSYGQISTEAFF.

The chain joins TRBV10-3 to TRBJ2-5; 7 bases are a match to TRBD1. V shed 10 bases, J shed 3 bases, and the junction held 5 bases outside the gene matches. The CDR3 consists of 12 residues. Per germline, CDR1 ENHRY and CDR2 SYGVKD. The CDR3 spells CATSGGKETQYF. CDR3 DNA sequence: TGTGCCACCTCAGGGGGAAAAGAGACCCAGTACTTC.

The V gene is TRBV18, the J gene TRBJ2-3, with D perhaps matching TRBD2 (6 bases). CDR1 is KGHSH, CDR2 LQKENI, per germline. V was pared by 4 bases and J by 0 bases, with 11 bases between. The CDR3 consists of 15 residues. CDR3 sequence (DNA): TGTGCCAGCTCACAGGTGGCGGGGAGCACAGATACGCAGTATTTT. This translates into CASSQVAGSTDTQYF.

J is TRBJ2-1 and V is TRBV6-1; D perhaps matches TRBD1 (7 bases). Per germline, CDR1 MNHNS and CDR2 SASEGT. This CDR3 has 15 residues. V dropped 8 bases and J dropped 5 bases, with 19 bases sitting between them. This chain's CDR3 is CASGGPGGRHNEQFF. For the CDR3, the DNA is TGTGCCAGCGGGGGGCCAGGGGGGAGACACAATGAGCAGTTCTTC.

The chain employs TRBV6-5 and TRBJ2-1, with D perhaps TRBD2 (5 bases). Germline values: CDR1 MNHEY, CDR2 SVGAGI. The CDR3 has 15 residues. With 9 bases removed from V and 1 base from J, the gap between germline ends came to 16 bases. The CDR3 nucleotides read TGTGCCAGTCGGCGGTCTAGCAGGTCCTACAATGAGCAGTTCTTC. Its translation: CASRRSSRSYNEQFF.

The chain carries TRBV2 and TRBJ2-1; 9 bases align to TRBD2. V lost 8 bases and J lost 8; bases outside the gene matches: 10. CDR3 length: 14 amino acids. In germline, CDR1 is SNHLY, CDR2 FYNNEI. The CDR3 DNA reads TGTGCCAGCCGGCTGCCAGCGGGGGGTTATGAGCAGTTCTTC. Translating gives CASRLPAGGYEQFF.

The chain is built from TRBV5-5 and TRBJ2-3; D is possibly TRBD2 (6 bases). Trimming took 0 bases from V and 4 from J, leaving 18 bases between them. Germline CDR1 SGHKS, CDR2 YYEKEE (reference sequence). The CDR3 covers 17 residues. The CDR3 here is CASSLVFSGLGADTQYF. Here the CDR3 DNA reads TGTGCCAGCAGCTTGGTCTTTTCGGGACTCGGCGCAGATACGCAGTATTTT.

The chain joins TRBV5-1 to TRBJ2-5; D is possibly TRBD2 (6 bases). The CDR3 has 15 amino acids. The germline V gene encodes CDR1 SGHRS and CDR2 YFSETQ. The V and J ends lost 0 bases and 7 bases respectively, with 16 bases between them. CDR3 nucleotide sequence: TGCGCCAGCAGCTTGGCCGGGACTCCCGGAGCGACCCAGTACTTC. Amino acids: CASSLAGTPGATQYF.

This sequence joins TRBV6-5 and TRBJ1-2, with D maybe TRBD1 (6 bases). The CDR3 length is 14 residues. Germline CDR1 is MNHEY and CDR2 is SVGAGI. Trimming removed 7 bases from V and 3 bases from J, with 15 bases in between. In DNA, the CDR3 is TGTGCCAGCAAAGAACAGGGATTTGACTATGGCTACACCTTC. Amino acid sequence: CASKEQGFDYGYTF.

This clone was counted once. The chain has TRBV7-6 and TRBJ2-3; D not certain. CDR3 size: 15 residues. Trimming removed 1 base at V and 0 bases at J, with 8 bases between. Looked up from germline, CDR1 is SGHVS and CDR2 is FNYEAQ. The CDR3 is CASSLDGDSTDTQYF. The CDR3 DNA reads TGTGCCAGCAGCTTAGATGGCGATAGCACAGATACGCAGTATTTT.

The V gene is TRBV7-9, the J gene TRBJ2-5, with D possibly being TRBD1 or TRBD2 (5 bases each). This CDR3 spans 17 amino acids. The V and J ends lost 5 bases and 3 bases respectively, with 22 bases between them. Germline assignment: CDR1 SEHNR and CDR2 FQNEAQ (reference sequence). The CDR3 region is CASSKNRGPDPEETQYF. Here the CDR3 DNA reads TGTGCCAGCAGCAAAAACCGGGGACCGGACCCTGAAGAGACCCAGTACTTC.

V is TRBV27 and J is TRBJ1-6, with D uncertain. Trimming pared 10 bases from V and 5 bases from J, leaving 15 bases between. CDR3 size: 14 residues. The germline V gene has CDR1 MNHEY and CDR2 SMNVEV (reference sequence). CDR3 DNA: TGTGCCACCGCCATAGTACACCATAATTCACCCCTCCACTTT. This gives the protein CATAIVHHNSPLHF.

The chain carries TRBV11-2 and TRBJ2-5; 9 bases line up with TRBD2. V lost 3 bases, J lost 4 bases, and 0 bases stayed unmatched. The CDR3 runs to 13 residues. Germline V lookup: CDR1 SGHAT, CDR2 FQNNGV. CDR3 region: CASSFSGGETQYF. The CDR3 DNA is TGTGCCAGCAGCTTTAGCGGGGGAGAGACCCAGTACTTC.

The V and J genes are TRBV19 and TRBJ1-1, with 12 bases aligning to TRBD1. Germline loops: CDR1 LNHDA, CDR2 SQIVND (reference sequence). CDR3 length equals 12 residues. With 10 bases clipped from V and 7 bases from J, the junction kept 4 bases outside the gene matches. CDR3: CAIRDRGREAFF. The CDR3 DNA follows: TGTGCCATCCGGGACAGGGGGCGTGAAGCTTTCTTT. Filled out from reference TRBV19 and TRBJ1-1, the complete variable domain reads DGGITQSPKYLFRKEGQNVTLSCEQNLNHDAMYWYRQDPGQGLRLIYYSQIVNDFQKGDIAEGYSVSREKKESFPLTVTSAQKNPTAFYLCAIRDRGREAFFGQGTRLTVV.

V usage is TRBV25-1 and J usage is TRBJ1-2; 8 nucleotides match TRBD1. Germline CDR1 and CDR2: MGHDK and SYGVNS. The CDR3 is made up of 13 amino acids. V gave up 8 bases and J gave up 4 bases; unmatched junction bases: 6. The CDR3 is CASARTGIYGYTF. CDR3 DNA: TGTGCCAGCGCGAGGACAGGGATCTATGGCTACACCTTC.

This clone occurred a few times. The chain links TRBV11-2 to TRBJ1-1; D call uncertain. With 2 bases removed from V and 1 base from J, the gap between germline ends came to 5 bases. Germline CDR1 SGHAT, CDR2 FQNNGV. The CDR3 is 13 residues long. CDR3 DNA: TGTGCCAGCAGCTTAAGTCCGAACACTGAAGCTTTCTTT. The encoded protein is CASSLSPNTEAFF.

About this clone itself: The same CDR3 can be traced to other DNA sequences in this sample. This chain connects TRBV6-1 to TRBJ1-1; D gene ambiguous. V was cut by 5 bases and J by 7 bases, with 11 bases left in between. The germline V gene has CDR1 MNHNS and CDR2 SASEGT. The CDR3 has 12 residues. The CDR3 reads CASSLRVSEAFF. Here the CDR3 DNA reads TGTGCCAGCAGTTTACGGGTGAGTGAAGCTTTCTTT.